These 7 T cell receptor beta chains originate from one sample sequenced in a study of shared clonotypes between healthy human individuals. TCRdb's copy holds only in-frame clones and misses some; the assay was immunoSEQ multiplex PCR. This sample carries some 2,500,000 clones, 80% to 95% of them seen once, and the ten largest clones take 0.36%. Material for sequencing was naive CD4+ T cells from PBMCs. Regarding subset: CD45RA+ positively selected. The receptors stem from a man between 18 and 29 years old in good health. Some clones in this sample may be carry-over from other donors' samples.

The V call is TRBV5-1, the J call TRBJ1-4, with 7 bases that match TRBD1. CDR1 and CDR2 from the germline V gene are SGHRS and YFSETQ. The CDR3 has 14 amino acids. V lost 4 bases to trimming and J lost 3 bases; unmatched junction nucleotides: 3. The CDR3 loop reads CASSATGPNEKLFF. CDR3 DNA sequence: TGCGCCAGCAGCGCGACAGGGCCTAATGAAAAACTGTTTTTT.

On this clone itself: Relative to the germline gene, one junction end is altered; a read error may explain this. The chain combines TRBV2 with TRBJ2-5; no reliable D call. The germline gives CDR1 SNHLY, CDR2 FYNNEI. CDR3 length: 13 residues. CDR3 sequence reads: CASVSSPQGTQYF. The CDR3 region has the DNA TGTGCCAGCGTTTCAAGCCCGCAAGGGACCCAGTACTTC. Drawing the rest from reference TRBV2 and TRBJ2-5, the complete variable domain is EPEVTQTPSHQVTQMGQEVILRCVPISNHLYFYWYRQILGQKVEFLVSFYNNEISEKSEIFDDQFSVERPDGSNFTLKIRSTKLEDSAMYFCASVSSPQGTQYFGPGTRLLVL.

Concerning this clone itself: Other DNA sequences from this sample encode an identical CDR3 as well. V is TRBV5-1 and J is TRBJ1-2, with 8 nucleotides matching TRBD1. This CDR3 region has 14 residues. From germline, CDR1 is SGHRS and CDR2 YFSETQ. V was clipped by 4 bases and J by 4 bases; unmatched bases: 6. The CDR3 region has the DNA TGCGCCAGCAGCCCAGGGACAGGCAGCTATGGCTACACCTTC. This sequence encodes CASSPGTGSYGYTF.

V is TRBV11-2 and J is TRBJ2-4, with D maybe TRBD2 (5 bases). V was pared by 0 bases and J by 8 bases, with 8 bases between. Germline V gene sequence: CDR1 SGHAT, CDR2 FQNNGV. This CDR3 region has 13 residues. Here the CDR3 DNA reads TGTGCCAGCAGCTTAGATAGGCGGGACATTCAGTACTTC. This translates into CASSLDRRDIQYF.

Comment on this clone: Other DNA variants within this sample encode the same CDR3. This sequence joins TRBV25-1 and TRBJ2-7, with a tentative D call TRBD2 (6 bases). Germline-derived CDR1 and CDR2 are MGHDK and SYGVNS. There are 13 residues in the CDR3. V lost 5 bases and J lost 3, with 11 bases in between. The CDR3: CASSRGTDYEQYF. The CDR3 DNA is TGTGCCAGCAGTCGGGGGACCGACTACGAGCAGTACTTC.

The chain combines TRBV11-3 with TRBJ2-1; D is possibly TRBD1 (6 bases). The CDR3 runs to 15 residues. The V gene's germline CDR1 is SGHNT and CDR2 YENEEA. Trimming cost V 5 bases and J 8 bases, with 19 bases left between them. CDR3 nucleotide sequence: TGTGCCAGCAGCCCCGGTGGGCAGGGGCGGTATGAGCAGTTCTTC. It yields the protein CASSPGGQGRYEQFF. Combining the CDR3 with reference TRBV11-3 and TRBJ2-1 gives the whole variable domain EAGVVQSPRYKIIEKKQPVAFWCNPISGHNTLYWYLQNLGQGPELLIRYENEEAVDDSQLPKDRFSAERLKGVDSTLKIQPAELGDSAVYLCASSPGGQGRYEQFFGPGTRLTVL.

This clone showed up just a few times. The V call is TRBV28, the J call TRBJ1-5; 7 bases agree with TRBD1. V was clipped by 6 bases and J by 4 bases; unmatched bases: 9. The CDR3 has 15 residues. Germline loops: CDR1 MDHEN, CDR2 SYDVKM. The CDR3 coding sequence is TGTGCCAGCAGAAACCAACCGGGACAGAATCAGCCCCAGCATTTT. Its translation: CASRNQPGQNQPQHF.